These T cell receptor beta chains were read from a single sample in a study of cytomegalovirus exposure and HLA in healthy donors. The assay was immunoSEQ multiplex PCR, and TCRdb's table has in-frame clones only and misses some. The table records about 110,000 clones, approximately 82% of them present only once. The sample consisted of PBMCs. These TCRs come from a man aged 40-49 years in good health and CMV-seronegative. CDR3s include the opening cysteine and the closing phenylalanine or tryptophan. A D gene is named only where the DNA matches it firmly. A clone size is listed for some rows: how often the clone was seen (once, few, many), or a class if it is expanded.

TRBJ1-2 NA TRBD1 TRBV7-9 TGTGCCAGCCGTCGGGGGTTATTGGACAGGGTGGAAAGTGGCTACACCTTC CASRRGLLDRVESGYTF
TRBJ2-1 few TRBD2 TRBV5-1 TGCGCCAGCAGCTTCCTATCTAGCGGGGGGGCCTCCTACAATGAGCAGTTCTTC CASSFLSSGGASYNEQFF
TRBJ2-1 NA NA TRBV20-1 TGCAGTGCTGAGGGGGTCAATGAGCAGTTCTTC CSAEGVNEQFF
TRBJ1-4 few NA TRBV6-6 TGTGCCAGCAGTTCCAGTCGGGGGTATGAAAAACTGTTTTTT CASSSSRGYEKLFF
TRBJ1-2 NA TRBD1 TRBV5-1 TGCGCCAGCAGCCTCGGGACAGGGGGAGACTATGGCTACACCTTC CASSLGTGGDYGYTF
TRBJ1-2 once NA TRBV7-2 TGTGCCAGCAGCTTCGGGTCTACAAATCCCTCTTATGGCTACACCTTC CASSFGSTNPSYGYTF
TRBJ1-6 NA NA TRBV19 TGTGCCAGTAGTTCCCTCAGGGATTCACCCCTCCACTTT CASSSLRDSPLHF
TRBJ1-6 NA NA TRBV14 TGTGCCAGCAGCGACAACAGGGAGAGGTCACCCCTCCACTTT CASSDNRERSPLHF
TRBJ1-1 NA TRBD1 TRBV6-1 TGTGCCAGCCGGGGACAGTACACTGAAGCTTTCTTT CASRGQYTEAFF
TRBJ2-3 NA NA TRBV6-4 TGTGCCAGCAGTGCACAGGTATTCACAGATACGCAGTATTTT CASSAQVFTDTQYF
TRBJ2-1 NA TRBD2 TRBV5-1 TGCGCCAGCAGCTTGGGAGGGACTAGCGGGGGGGATGAGCAGTTCTTC CASSLGGTSGGDEQFF
TRBJ2-5 NA NA TRBV7-3 TGTGCCAGCAGCTTAAATGGTGGGCCACAAGAGACCCAGTACTTC CASSLNGGPQETQYF
TRBJ2-7 few TRBD1 TRBV19 TGTGCCAGTAGTATCGGACAGGGGCTCGGGGAGCAGTACTTC CASSIGQGLGEQYF
TRBJ2-3 NA NA TRBV20-1 TGCAGTGCCGGGGGGCAAAATACGCAGTATTTT CSAGGQNTQYF
TRBJ1-2 NA NA TRBV2 TGTGCCAGCAGTGAACTCGGCGGGGGTTACTATGGCTACACCTTC CASSELGGGYYGYTF
TRBJ2-5 NA TRBD1 TRBV7-3 TGTGCCAGCAGTCAGGGGGCGGGGGAGACCCAGTACTTC CASSQGAGETQYF
TRBJ2-5 once TRBD2 TRBV7-3 TGTGCCAGCAGCCCCAGACTAGCGGGGAAAGAGACCCAGTACTTC CASSPRLAGKETQYF
TRBJ2-7 NA NA TRBV10-2 TGCGCCAGCAGCCGGGACTTAAACTACGAGCAGTACTTC CASSRDLNYEQYF
TRBJ2-7 NA NA TRBV7-8 TGTGCCAGCAGCATATCCTCCTACGAGCAGTACTTC CASSISSYEQYF
TRBJ2-7 NA NA TRBV7-6 TGTGCCAGCAGCTATCGCACAGGCTCCTACGAGCAGTACTTC CASSYRTGSYEQYF
TRBJ2-7 NA NA TRBV4-2 TGTGCCAGCAGCCAAGATCGGGCTAGCAGCGAGCAGTACTTC CASSQDRASSEQYF
TRBJ2-1 NA TRBD2 TRBV7-6 TGTGCCAGCAGCTTAGCCCCTAGCGGGGGGAATGAGCAGTTCTTC CASSLAPSGGNEQFF
TRBJ1-5 NA TRBD1 TRBV6-5 TGTGCCAGCAGACCTGGACAGGGCCATCAGCCCCAGCATTTT CASRPGQGHQPQHF
TRBJ2-5 once TRBD2 TRBV9 TGTGCCAGCAGCGTTGCTAGCGGGGGTGGCGAAGAGACCCAGTACTTC CASSVASGGGEETQYF
TRBJ1-3 NA TRBD1 TRBV2 TGTGCCAGCAGTGAAGGACAGGGGGAGTTGAACACCATATATTTT CASSEGQGELNTIYF
TRBJ2-2 NA TRBD1 TRBV19 TGTGCCAGTAGTATACTCGGGACAGGCTCCCTGTTTTTT CASSILGTGSLFF
TRBJ1-3 NA NA TRBV6-1 TGTGCCAGCAAACAGGACCGCTCCTCTGGAAACACCATATATTTT CASKQDRSSGNTIYF
TRBJ2-2 NA NA TRBV5-1 TGCGCCAGCAGCTCCGGGATTAACACCGGGGAGCTGTTTTTT CASSSGINTGELFF
TRBJ2-2 NA NA TRBV7-6 TGTGCCAGCAGCACAGACACCGGGGAGCTGTTTTTT CASSTDTGELFF
TRBJ1-2 NA NA TRBV15 TGTGCCACCAGCAGAGATCTGGCGGGCTATGGCTACACCTTC CATSRDLAGYGYTF
TRBJ2-3 NA TRBD1 TRBV9 TGTGCCAGCAGCCCGAGGACAGGGGCAACAGATACGCAGTATTTT CASSPRTGATDTQYF
TRBJ1-6 NA NA TRBV29-1 TGCAGCGTTGAAGTGCATGCACACGAAAGTAATTCACCCCTCCACTTT CSVEVHAHESNSPLHF
TRBJ2-7 NA TRBD2 TRBV29-1 TGCAGCGTTGAAGATAGGGGTAGCGGGGGGGTTTACGAGCAGTACTTC CSVEDRGSGGVYEQYF
TRBJ1-1 NA TRBD1 TRBV15 TGTGCCACCAGCAGAGAGGGACAGTCTAGGGGGACCTTCTTT CATSREGQSRGTFF
TRBJ2-7 NA NA TRBV6-5 TGTGCCAGCAGTTCCCTTGAAAGAGCCTACGAGCAGTACTTC CASSSLERAYEQYF
TRBJ1-5 NA NA TRBV10-1 TGCGCCAGCAGTGAAAGGGGTGTAAATCAGCCCCAGCATTTT CASSERGVNQPQHF
TRBJ1-1 few NA TRBV6-1 TGTGCCAGCAGTGAGGGGGCTTGGAACACTGAAGCTTTCTTT CASSEGAWNTEAFF
TRBJ1-2 NA NA TRBV6-1 TGTGCCAGCAGTGGACCCGGCCGGCAGCGTGGCTACACCTTC CASSGPGRQRGYTF
TRBJ1-1 NA TRBD1 TRBV19 TGTGCCAGTAGTAAGGGACAGAGGGGACTCATGAACACTGAAGCTTTCTTT CASSKGQRGLMNTEAFF
TRBJ1-6 NA TRBD1 TRBV12-5 TGTGCTAGTGGTACTGGACAGGGGGGATCACCCCTCCACTTT CASGTGQGGSPLHF
TRBJ2-7 NA NA TRBV27 TGTGCCAGCAGTTTACGGGGACACCCCTCCTACGAGCAGTACTTC CASSLRGHPSYEQYF
TRBJ2-3 NA NA TRBV21-1 TGTGCCAGCAGACAGGGAACGCAGTATTTT CASRQGTQYF
TRBJ2-3 once NA TRBV28 TGTGCCAGCAGTACAGACAGGCGCAGCACAGATACGCAGTATTTT CASSTDRRSTDTQYF
TRBJ1-2 NA NA TRBV2 TGTGCCAGCAGTGAATTACAGGGAAGTTCTGCTAGCTACACCTTC CASSELQGSSASYTF